The entry that follows covers one T cell receptor (beta chain) sequence. The length of the CDR3 is 20 residues. These data come from a study of shared T cell receptors in the human thymus. Sequencing used immunoSEQ multiplex PCR; TCRdb keeps in-frame clones, though not all of them. The data hold around 730,000 clones, with roughly 85% observed a single time. The same specimen was also included in a second study, on human thymus T cells. That study adds: Resections removed during corrective heart surgery provided the thymus tissue used. Usage of V and J genes appeared biased in thymic and blood repertoires.

The source material was thymocytes. The clonotype was recovered from a girl less than two years old with a congenital heart defect. V usage is TRBV21-1 and J usage is TRBJ2-7; the table's D call TRBD2 went unverified against the DNA. TRBV21-1 has pseudogene status. CDR3 protein: CASSKARGEWIQSSVYEQYF. Written as DNA, the CDR3 is TGTGCCAGCAGCAAAGCGCGGGGGGAGTGGATCCAATCGTCGGTCTACGAGCAGTACTTC.